The 24 T cell receptor beta chains reported below all come from one sample, sequenced in a study of cytomegalovirus exposure and HLA in healthy donors. This table comes from immunoSEQ multiplex PCR, and its TCRdb copy is limited to in-frame clones, with some not included. The sample includes 200,000 to 250,000 clones, approximately 82% of them seen just once. The sample was PBMCs. Receptors originate from a woman aged 18-35 years in good health and CMV-seronegative.

The chain is built from TRBV30 and TRBJ2-5, with D tentatively TRBD2 (6 bases). With the DNA end fitting TRBJ2-7 better, the J assignment may be wrong. Germline values: CDR1 GTSNPN, CDR2 SVGIG (reference sequence). The CDR3 loop spans 15 amino acids. The DNA of the CDR3 is TGTGCCTGGAGTGTACCGGGAGTACCCTCCTACGAGCAGTACTTC. This codes for CAWSVPGVPSYEQYF.

The chain couples TRBV29-1 to TRBJ2-1, with TRBD2 matching over 8 bases. The CDR3 loop spans 14 amino acids. The germline V gene has CDR1 SQVTM and CDR2 ANQGSEA. The trim removed 3 bases at V and 2 bases at J, leaving 3 bases unmatched. Written as DNA, the CDR3 is TGCAGCGTTGATGAAGCGGGGGCCTACAATGAGCAGTTCTTC. Translating gives CSVDEAGAYNEQFF.

The chain combines TRBV5-6 with TRBJ2-7, with 8 nucleotides matching TRBD2. The germline gives CDR1 SGHDT, CDR2 YYEEEE. J gave up 0 bases and V 1 base, and 3 bases lay outside the gene matches. CDR3 length: 15 amino acids. Here the CDR3 reads CASSLYSGTSYEQYF. The DNA of the CDR3 is TGTGCCAGCAGCTTGTATAGCGGGACCTCCTACGAGCAGTACTTC.

CDR3 loop: CASNGVEEQFF. DNA for the CDR3: TGTGCCAGCAACGGGGTGGAAGAGCAGTTCTTC. The chain carries TRBV2 and TRBJ2-1; D is possibly TRBD2 (5 bases). The CDR3 is 11 amino acids. Germline-derived CDR1 and CDR2 are SNHLY and FYNNEI. The V end was cut by 7 bases, the J end by 10 bases, with 11 bases between.

The rearrangement links TRBV29-1 to TRBJ1-2, with 8 bases lining up with TRBD1. The trim removed 8 bases at V and 4 bases at J, leaving 9 bases unmatched. Germline assignment: CDR1 SQVTM and CDR2 ANQGSEA. The CDR3 runs 13 residues. The CDR3 sequence: CSTSDRGSYGYTF. The CDR3 DNA follows: TGCAGCACAAGCGACAGGGGCTCCTATGGCTACACCTTC.

The chain carries TRBV2 and TRBJ1-5, with D unresolved. The length of the CDR3 is 13 residues. V was shortened by 8 bases and J by 4 bases, with 12 bases between the two germline ends. Germline V lookup: CDR1 SNHLY, CDR2 FYNNEI. The CDR3 loop is CASATEGNQPQHF. The CDR3 bases are TGTGCCAGCGCCACCGAGGGAAATCAGCCCCAGCATTTT.

This chain connects TRBV18 to TRBJ1-1; perhaps TRBD1 as D (5 bases). This CDR3 is 14 amino acids long. Deletions cut 3 bases from V and 2 bases from J, with 10 bases between. Germline V CDR1 and CDR2: KGHSH, LQKENI. This CDR3 reads CASSPGDGNTEAFF. CDR3 coding DNA: TGTGCCAGCTCACCCGGGGACGGAAACACTGAAGCTTTCTTT.

This clone was counted a single time. V and J are TRBV18 and TRBJ2-5; D gene unclear. Germline-derived CDR1 and CDR2 are KGHSH and LQKENI. The CDR3 length is 15 residues. V gave up 5 bases and J gave up 1 base, with 14 bases separating them. CDR3 coding DNA: TGTGCCAGCTCAGCCACCGGGCAGCCCCAAGAGACCCAGTACTTC. It specifies CASSATGQPQETQYF. Combining the CDR3 with reference TRBV18 and TRBJ2-5 gives the whole variable domain NAGVMQNPRHLVRRRGQEARLRCSPMKGHSHVYWYRQLPEEGLKFMVYLQKENIIDESGMPKERFSAEFPKEGPSILRIQQVVRGDSAAYFCASSATGQPQETQYFGPGTRLLVL.

This clone was seen a handful of times. The rearrangement joins TRBV5-1 to TRBJ1-1; D possibly corresponds to TRBD1 (5 bases). Germline V gene data show CDR1 as SGHRS and CDR2 as YFSETQ. This CDR3 comprises 13 residues. V was cut by 4 bases and J by 1 base, with 8 bases left in between. CDR3 region: CASSPTANTEAFF. The CDR3 nucleotides read TGCGCCAGCAGCCCGACAGCGAACACTGAAGCTTTCTTT.

The chain joins TRBV30 to TRBJ2-2; the D is unclear. V dropped 1 base and J dropped 4 bases, with 10 bases sitting between them. CDR1 and CDR2 (germline): GTSNPN, SVGIG (reference sequence). The CDR3 loop spans 14 amino acids. The CDR3 spells CAWSGIGFTGELFF. The CDR3, as DNA: TGTGCCTGGAGTGGGATTGGGTTCACCGGGGAGCTGTTTTTT.

This chain connects TRBV27 to TRBJ2-2; maybe TRBD2 (6 bases). V lost 2 bases to trimming and J lost 5 bases, with 9 bases between them. Germline CDR1 reads MNHEY; CDR2 reads SMNVEV (reference sequence). The CDR3 covers 14 residues. CDR3 coding DNA: TGTGCCAGCAGTTTAGCGGGGAGGACCGGGGAGCTGTTTTTT. Protein product: CASSLAGRTGELFF.

The chain combines TRBV28 with TRBJ1-1; no clear D. This CDR3 region has 15 residues. V shed 9 bases and J shed 1 base, with 18 bases lying between them. CDR1 is MDHEN, CDR2 SYDVKM, per germline. This chain's CDR3 is CASWSRTPGNTEAFF. The CDR3, as DNA: TGTGCCAGTTGGAGCAGGACTCCAGGGAACACTGAAGCTTTCTTT.

This chain links TRBV19 with TRBJ1-5; D is ambiguous. The CDR3 has 13 amino acids. Germline V gene sequence: CDR1 LNHDA, CDR2 SQIVND (reference sequence). Trimming took 4 bases from V and 6 from J, leaving 10 bases between them. The CDR3 sequence: CASSTFDRQPQHF. The CDR3, as DNA: TGTGCCAGTAGTACCTTCGACCGTCAGCCCCAGCATTTT.

The chain recombines TRBV27 with TRBJ2-7, with 10 positions matching TRBD1. This CDR3 contains 16 residues. Germline trimming cut 5 bases from V and 0 bases from J; bases unmatched to any gene: 7. Germline lookup yields CDR1 MNHEY and CDR2 SMNVEV (reference sequence). The CDR3 loop reads CASSPPGQGSSYEQYF. DNA of the CDR3: TGTGCCAGCAGTCCTCCGGGACAGGGGAGCTCCTACGAGCAGTACTTC.

J is TRBJ1-5 and V is TRBV2; TRBD1 matches at 8 bases. Trimming removed 6 bases from V and 4 bases from J; junction bases left unmatched: 14. CDR1 and CDR2 (germline): SNHLY, FYNNEI. CDR3 length: 17 amino acids. The CDR3: CASRGGQGLEPNQPQHF. In DNA form, the CDR3 reads TGTGCCAGCAGGGGAGGACAGGGTCTAGAACCGAATCAGCCCCAGCATTTT. Full variable domain (rest looked up from reference TRBV2 and TRBJ1-5): EPEVTQTPSHQVTQMGQEVILRCVPISNHLYFYWYRQILGQKVEFLVSFYNNEISEKSEIFDDQFSVERPDGSNFTLKIRSTKLEDSAMYFCASRGGQGLEPNQPQHFGDGTRLSIL.

This clone has a handful of counts. The chain couples TRBV7-9 to TRBJ1-2, with 7 bases matching TRBD1. The V gene end was trimmed by 4 bases and the J gene end by 2 bases; junction bases not matched to a gene: 1. The length of the CDR3 is 13 residues. Germline V gene data show CDR1 as SEHNR and CDR2 as FQNEAQ (reference sequence). CDR3 protein: CASSSGQNYGYTF. CDR3 DNA sequence: TGTGCCAGCAGCTCGGGACAGAACTATGGCTACACCTTC.

The chain recombines TRBV30 with TRBJ1-5; 8 positions agree with TRBD1. The CDR3 extends over 14 amino acids. The ends lost 2 bases at V and 6 bases at J; junction bases unmatched: 6. Germline V gene lookup returns CDR1 GTSNPN and CDR2 SVGIG (reference sequence). In DNA, the CDR3 is TGTGCCTGGAGTAGCCAGGGGGCGTCTCAGCCCCAGCATTTT. It yields the protein CAWSSQGASQPQHF.

The gene calls are TRBV15 and TRBJ1-5; the D gene is possibly TRBD1 (5 bases). The CDR3 consists of 16 residues. Germline V gene data show CDR1 as LNHNV and CDR2 as YYDKDF (reference sequence). V lost 4 bases and J 2 bases, leaving 15 bases between the germline ends. CDR3 sequence: CATSILHPGGNQPQHF. CDR3 nucleotides: TGTGCCACCAGCATTTTACACCCGGGGGGCAATCAGCCCCAGCATTTT.

The chain combines TRBV6-1 with TRBJ2-3, with 7 bases identical to TRBD2. This CDR3 contains 15 residues. The V and J ends lost 2 bases and 3 bases, in that order; junction bases with no gene match: 5. CDR1 MNHNS and CDR2 SASEGT come from the germline V gene. The CDR3, as DNA: TGTGCCAGCAGTGAATTGGGCGGGAGAACAGATACGCAGTATTTT. Its translation is CASSELGGRTDTQYF.

The CDR3 coding sequence is TGCAGCGTTGGGACTGACTTTAACACTGAAGCTTTCTTT. Amino acids: CSVGTDFNTEAFF. The chain joins TRBV29-1 to TRBJ1-1; no reliable D call. V dropped 4 bases and J dropped 2 bases, with 11 bases sitting between them. Germline CDR1 SQVTM, CDR2 ANQGSEA. CDR3 length equals 13 residues.

J is TRBJ1-2 and V is TRBV29-1; 8 bases are a match to TRBD1. V was pared by 1 base and J by 9 bases, with 4 bases of the junction left unmatched. The germline CDR1 and CDR2 sequences are SQVTM and ANQGSEA. CDR3 length: 12 residues. CDR3 bases: TGCAGCGTTGAAGGGACAGGGAATCGCTACACCTTC. Translated, it gives CSVEGTGNRYTF.

The V and J genes are TRBV29-1 and TRBJ2-1, with 15 positions matching TRBD2. Trimming at V came to 3 bases and at J to 5 bases, leaving 2 bases not matched to a gene. Germline CDR1 SQVTM, CDR2 ANQGSEA. The CDR3 runs to 15 residues. CDR3: CSVDGTSGRNNEQFF. CDR3 nucleotides: TGCAGCGTTGATGGGACTAGCGGGAGGAACAATGAGCAGTTCTTC.

The chain carries TRBV30 and TRBJ1-5, with 8 bases that match TRBD1. The CDR3 is 13 amino acids. J lost 7 bases, V lost 5 bases, and 7 bases had no gene match. CDR1 and CDR2 from the germline V gene are GTSNPN and SVGIG (reference sequence). CDR3 sequence reads: CAWGTGRGQPQHF. The DNA for the CDR3 is TGTGCCTGGGGGACAGGCCGGGGGCAGCCCCAGCATTTT.

This clone occurred a few times. The V call is TRBV28, the J call TRBJ2-2; D could derive from TRBD1 or TRBD2 (5 bases each). The V gene lost 6 bases and the J gene lost 6 bases, with 14 bases spanning the gap. The CDR3 extends over 14 amino acids. Germline-derived CDR1 and CDR2 are MDHEN and SYDVKM. This CDR3 is CASSLGTQPGELFF. Here the CDR3 DNA reads TGTGCCAGCAGCCTGGGGACCCAGCCCGGGGAGCTGTTTTTT.